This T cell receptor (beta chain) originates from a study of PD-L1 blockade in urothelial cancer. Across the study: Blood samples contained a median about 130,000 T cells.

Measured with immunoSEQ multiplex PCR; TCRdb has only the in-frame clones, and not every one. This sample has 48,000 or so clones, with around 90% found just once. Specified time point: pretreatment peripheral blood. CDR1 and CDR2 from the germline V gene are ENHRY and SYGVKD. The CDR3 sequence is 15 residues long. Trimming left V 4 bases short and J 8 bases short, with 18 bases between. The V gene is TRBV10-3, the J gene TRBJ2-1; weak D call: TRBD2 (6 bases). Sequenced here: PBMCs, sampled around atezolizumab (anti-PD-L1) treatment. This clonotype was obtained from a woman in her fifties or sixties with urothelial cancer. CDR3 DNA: TGTGCCATCAGTGGGGGGGACGATTCTAGGGATGAGCAGTTCTTC. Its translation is CAISGGDDSRDEQFF.